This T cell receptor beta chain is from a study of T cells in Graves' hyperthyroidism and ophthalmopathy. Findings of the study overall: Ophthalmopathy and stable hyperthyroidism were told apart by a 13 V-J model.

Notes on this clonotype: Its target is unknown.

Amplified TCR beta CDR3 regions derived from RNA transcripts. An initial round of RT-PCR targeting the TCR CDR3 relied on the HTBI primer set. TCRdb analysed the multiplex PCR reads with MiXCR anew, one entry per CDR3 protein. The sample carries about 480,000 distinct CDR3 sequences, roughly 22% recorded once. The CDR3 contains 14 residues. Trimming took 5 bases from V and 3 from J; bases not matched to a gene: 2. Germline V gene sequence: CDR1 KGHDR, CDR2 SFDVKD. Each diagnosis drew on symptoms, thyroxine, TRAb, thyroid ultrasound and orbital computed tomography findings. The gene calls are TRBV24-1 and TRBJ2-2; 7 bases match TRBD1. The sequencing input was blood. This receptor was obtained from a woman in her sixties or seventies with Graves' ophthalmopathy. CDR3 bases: TGTGCCACCAGTGGAGGGGGCTACACCGGGGAGCTGTTTTTT. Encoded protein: CATSGGGYTGELFF.